The 9 T cell receptor beta chains below come from one sample, sequenced in a study of blood T cell repertoires in COVID-19 (dated by TCRdb to about 2020). Receptors were amplified or captured by the immunoSEQ multiplex PCR assay. The source is immuneACCESS, and TCRdb retained only in-frame sequences with V and J called. Part of the clones is not carried over; for the studies checked, unresolved V genes explain less than half of this, and the remainder is unexplained. The sample contains some 68,000 clones, approximately 89% of them found a single time. In total, the top ten clones hold 8.2% of the sample. Sample: peripheral blood. These TCRs come from a man aged 45-65 years with active COVID-19.

This clone was observed once. The chain employs TRBV10-3 and TRBJ1-2; D is ambiguous. The CDR3 contains 12 residues. V was trimmed by 10 bases and J by 5 bases, leaving 14 bases between them. Germline-derived CDR1 and CDR2 are ENHRY and SYGVKD. The CDR3 region is CANGGEGYGYTF. In DNA, the CDR3 is TGTGCCAACGGCGGGGAGGGATATGGCTACACCTTC.

This chain links TRBV7-9 with TRBJ2-7; maybe TRBD2 (6 bases). Germline assignment: CDR1 SEHNR and CDR2 FQNEAQ (reference sequence). CDR3 length: 13 amino acids. Trimming left V 4 bases short and J 3 bases short, with 10 bases between. In DNA form, the CDR3 reads TGTGCCAGCAGCTGGGCGGGGAGCTACGAGCAGTACTTC. Its protein is CASSWAGSYEQYF. Combining the CDR3 with reference TRBV7-9 and TRBJ2-7 gives the whole variable domain DTGVSQNPRHKITKRGQNVTFRCDPISEHNRLYWYRQTLGQGPEFLTYFQNEAQLEKSRLLSDRFSAERPKGSFSTLEIQRTEQGDSAMYLCASSWAGSYEQYFGPGTRLTVT.

The chain recombines TRBV19 with TRBJ1-1; tentative D call: TRBD1 (5 bases). Trimming removed 2 bases from V and 3 bases from J, with 16 bases in between. Germline CDR1 is LNHDA and CDR2 is SQIVND (reference sequence). The CDR3 has 16 residues. The CDR3 DNA is TGTGCCAGTAGTATATCCGGGGGTTTTAGGCACACTGAAGCTTTCTTT. Protein: CASSISGGFRHTEAFF.

The chain recombines TRBV24-1 with TRBJ2-2; D unresolved. Trimming shortened V by 6 bases and J by 4 bases, and 5 bases separated the two germline ends. CDR1 KGHDR and CDR2 SFDVKD come from the germline V gene. CDR3 length equals 12 residues. CDR3: CATSWSTGELFF. CDR3 in DNA: TGTGCCACCAGTTGGAGCACCGGGGAGCTGTTTTTT.

The DNA for the CDR3 is TGTGCCAGCAGTAAACAGGGTAACACCGGGGAGCTGTTTTTT. Translating it yields CASSKQGNTGELFF. The chain couples TRBV6-6 to TRBJ2-2; tentative D call: TRBD1 (6 bases). The V gene's germline CDR1 is MNHNY and CDR2 SVGAGI (reference sequence). The CDR3 sequence is 14 residues long. The germline V and J ends were trimmed by 5 bases and 2 bases, with 9 bases remaining between them.

The V gene is TRBV4-1, the J gene TRBJ1-1; TRBD1 aligns across 9 bases. The CDR3 has 12 amino acids. Trimming cost V 5 bases and J 9 bases; bases outside gene matches: 4. CDR1 is MGHRA, CDR2 YSYEKL, per germline. The CDR3 DNA follows: TGCGCCAGCAGCACTGGGACAGGGCAAGCTTTCTTT. It translates to CASSTGTGQAFF.

This clone has just a few counts. Written as DNA, the CDR3 is TGCGCCAGCAGGGTCCCGGGACAGTTATATCAGCCCCAGCATTTT. Translation gives CASRVPGQLYQPQHF. The rearrangement uses TRBV10-1 and TRBJ1-5; 7 positions agree with TRBD1. Trimming cost V 6 bases and J 5 bases; bases outside gene matches: 10. CDR3 length equals 15 residues. Germline CDR1 and CDR2: WNHNN and SYGVQD (reference sequence).

This clone has just one count. V usage is TRBV7-2 and J usage is TRBJ2-1; no clear D gene. The length of the CDR3 is 15 residues. The V gene's germline CDR1 is SGHTA and CDR2 FQGNSA. V was clipped by 0 bases and J by 8 bases, with 14 bases between them. The CDR3 nucleotides are TGTGCCAGCAGCTTAGCGCTGACACTCCGCTATGAGCAGTTCTTC. It specifies CASSLALTLRYEQFF.

The rearrangement joins TRBV5-1 to TRBJ2-2; no reliable D call. This CDR3 spans 15 amino acids. Looked up from germline, CDR1 is SGHRS and CDR2 is YFSETQ. V gave up 0 bases and J gave up 0 bases, with 6 bases separating them. Written as DNA, the CDR3 is TGCGCCAGCAGCTTGGACAGAACGAACACCGGGGAGCTGTTTTTT. Protein: CASSLDRTNTGELFF.